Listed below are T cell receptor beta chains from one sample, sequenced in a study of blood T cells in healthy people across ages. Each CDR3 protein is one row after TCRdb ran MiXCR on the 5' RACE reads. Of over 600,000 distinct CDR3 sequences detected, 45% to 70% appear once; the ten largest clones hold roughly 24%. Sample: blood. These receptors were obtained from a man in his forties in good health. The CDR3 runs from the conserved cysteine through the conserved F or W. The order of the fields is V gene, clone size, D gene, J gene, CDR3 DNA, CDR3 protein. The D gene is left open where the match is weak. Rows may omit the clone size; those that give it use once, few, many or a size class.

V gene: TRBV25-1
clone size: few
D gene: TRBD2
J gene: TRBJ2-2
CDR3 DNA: TGTGCCAGCCTGAGGACTAGCGGCACCGGGGAGCTGTTTTTT
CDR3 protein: CASLRTSGTGELFF

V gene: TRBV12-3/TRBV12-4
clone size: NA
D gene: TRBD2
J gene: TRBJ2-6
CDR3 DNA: TGTGCCAGCAGCCCCGGGACTAGCGGGGCCCCGGGTGGGGCCAACGTCCTGACTTTC
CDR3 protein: CASSPGTSGAPGGANVLTF

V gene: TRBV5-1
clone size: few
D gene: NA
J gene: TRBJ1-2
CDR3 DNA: TGCGCCAGCAGCTTGGAGGGACCAAGTCGGGGCTACACCTTC
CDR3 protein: CASSLEGPSRGYTF

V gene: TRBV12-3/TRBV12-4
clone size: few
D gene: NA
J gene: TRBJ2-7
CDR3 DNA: TGTGCCAGCAGTTTGGGGAACTACAATGAGCAGTACTTC
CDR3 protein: CASSLGNYNEQYF

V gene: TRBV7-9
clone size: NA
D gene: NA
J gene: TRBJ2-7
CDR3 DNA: TGTGTCAGCAGCCCTCAAGGGTGGGGAATTCAGTACTTC
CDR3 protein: CVSSPQGWGIQYF

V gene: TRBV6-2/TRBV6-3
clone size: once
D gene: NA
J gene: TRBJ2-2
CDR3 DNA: TGTGCCAGCAGTGGGGCGACCCCGGACACCGGGGAGCTGTTTTTT
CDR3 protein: CASSGATPDTGELFF

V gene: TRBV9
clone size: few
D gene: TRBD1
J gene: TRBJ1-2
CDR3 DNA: TGTGCCAGCAGCGCTTACACGACAGGGGCTGGCTACACCTTC
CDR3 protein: CASSAYTTGAGYTF

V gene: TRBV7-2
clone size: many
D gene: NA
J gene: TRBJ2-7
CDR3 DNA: TGTGCCAGCAGCGTTTCAGGATCCTACGAGCAGTACTTC
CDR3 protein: CASSVSGSYEQYF

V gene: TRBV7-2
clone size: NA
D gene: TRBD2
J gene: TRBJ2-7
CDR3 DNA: TGTGCCAGCAGCTTAGGGGGACCTAGCGGGAGTAGCTACGAGCAGTACTTC
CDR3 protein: CASSLGGPSGSSYEQYF

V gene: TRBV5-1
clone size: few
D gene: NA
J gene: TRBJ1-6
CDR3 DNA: TGCGCCAGTTGCACAGGTCGCCATCCTGATAATTCACCCCTCCACTTT
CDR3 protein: CASCTGRHPDNSPLHF

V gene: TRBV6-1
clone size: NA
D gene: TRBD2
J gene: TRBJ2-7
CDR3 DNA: TGTACCAGCAGTGAAAGGACTAGCGGGTCCGACGAGCAGTACTTC
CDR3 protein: CTSSERTSGSDEQYF

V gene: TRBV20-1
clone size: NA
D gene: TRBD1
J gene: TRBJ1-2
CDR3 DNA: TGCAGTGCTAGCCAGGACAGGAGCTATGGCTACACCTTC
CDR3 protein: CSASQDRSYGYTF

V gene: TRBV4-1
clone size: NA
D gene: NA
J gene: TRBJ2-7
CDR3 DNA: TGCGCCAGCAGCCTCCATTCGCAGGGGGGCAACGAGCAGTACTTC
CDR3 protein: CASSLHSQGGNEQYF

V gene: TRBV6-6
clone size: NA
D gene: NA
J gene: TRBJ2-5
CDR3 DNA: TGTGCCAGCAGTCCTACCCAGGGTCCGGAGACCCAGTACTTC
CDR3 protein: CASSPTQGPETQYF

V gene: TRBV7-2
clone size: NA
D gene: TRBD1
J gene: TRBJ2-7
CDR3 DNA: TGTGCCAGCAGTACCGGACAGGGGAACTCCTACGAGCAGTACTTC
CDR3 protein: CASSTGQGNSYEQYF

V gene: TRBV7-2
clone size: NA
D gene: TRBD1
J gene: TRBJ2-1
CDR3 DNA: TGTGCCAGCAGCCCGCCGGGGACAGCCTTCAATGAGCAGTTCTTC
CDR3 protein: CASSPPGTAFNEQFF

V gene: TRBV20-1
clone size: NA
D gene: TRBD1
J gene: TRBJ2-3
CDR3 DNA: TGCAGTGCTAGTGTCGGGACAGGGGACTCGGATACGCAGTATTTT
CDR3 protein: CSASVGTGDSDTQYF

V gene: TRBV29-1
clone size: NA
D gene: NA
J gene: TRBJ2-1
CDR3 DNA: TGCAGCGTGCTCAGCCGGTCTTACAATGAGCAGTTCTTC
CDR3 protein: CSVLSRSYNEQFF

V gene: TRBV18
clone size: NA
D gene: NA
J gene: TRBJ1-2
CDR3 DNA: TGTGCCAGCTCACCCCCCCCAGGCGACAGTCATGCTGGCTACACCTTC
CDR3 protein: CASSPPPGDSHAGYTF

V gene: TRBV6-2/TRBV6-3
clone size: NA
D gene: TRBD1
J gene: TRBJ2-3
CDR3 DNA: TGTGCCAGCGGCTCGGGACAGGTGGGAACAGATACGCAGTATTTT
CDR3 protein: CASGSGQVGTDTQYF

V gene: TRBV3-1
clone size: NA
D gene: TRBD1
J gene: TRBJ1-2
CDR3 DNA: TGTGCCAGCAGCCAAAGACAGGGGACTCACTATGGCTACACCTTC
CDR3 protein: CASSQRQGTHYGYTF

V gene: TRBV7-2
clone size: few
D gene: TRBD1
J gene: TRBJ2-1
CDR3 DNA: TGTGCCAGCAGCTTAGATTGGACAGGGGGTCGCAGGGTGTTCTTC
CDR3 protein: CASSLDWTGGRRVFF